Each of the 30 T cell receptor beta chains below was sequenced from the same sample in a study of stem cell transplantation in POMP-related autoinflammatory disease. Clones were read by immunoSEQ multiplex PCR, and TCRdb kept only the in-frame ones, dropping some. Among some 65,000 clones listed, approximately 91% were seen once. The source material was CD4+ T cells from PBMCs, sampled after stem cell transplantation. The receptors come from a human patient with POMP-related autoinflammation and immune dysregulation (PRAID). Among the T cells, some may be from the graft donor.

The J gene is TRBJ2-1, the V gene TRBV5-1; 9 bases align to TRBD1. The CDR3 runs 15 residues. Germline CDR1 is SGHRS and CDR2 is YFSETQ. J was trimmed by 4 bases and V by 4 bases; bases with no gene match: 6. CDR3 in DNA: TGCGCCAGCAGCGCAGGAGGGACAGGGTACAATGAGCAGTTCTTC. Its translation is CASSAGGTGYNEQFF.

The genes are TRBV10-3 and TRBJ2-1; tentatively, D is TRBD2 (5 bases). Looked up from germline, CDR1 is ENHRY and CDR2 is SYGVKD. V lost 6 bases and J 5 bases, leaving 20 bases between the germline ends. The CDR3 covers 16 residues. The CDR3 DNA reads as TGTGCCATCAGGGCCACCCTAGCTGGCCCCGACAATGAGCAGTTCTTC. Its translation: CAIRATLAGPDNEQFF.

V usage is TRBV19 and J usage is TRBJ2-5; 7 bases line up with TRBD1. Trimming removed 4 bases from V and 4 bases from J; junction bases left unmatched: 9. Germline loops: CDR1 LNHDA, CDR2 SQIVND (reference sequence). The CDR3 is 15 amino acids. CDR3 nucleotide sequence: TGTGCCAGTAGTACCCAACCAGGGGGTGGAGAGACCCAGTACTTC. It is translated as CASSTQPGGGETQYF.

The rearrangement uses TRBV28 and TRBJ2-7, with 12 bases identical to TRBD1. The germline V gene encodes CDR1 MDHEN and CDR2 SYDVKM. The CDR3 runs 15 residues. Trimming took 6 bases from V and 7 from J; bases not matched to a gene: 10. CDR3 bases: TGTGCCAGCAGCCCCCCGGGACAGGGGGCGGGAGAGCAGTACGTC. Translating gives CASSPPGQGAGEQYV.

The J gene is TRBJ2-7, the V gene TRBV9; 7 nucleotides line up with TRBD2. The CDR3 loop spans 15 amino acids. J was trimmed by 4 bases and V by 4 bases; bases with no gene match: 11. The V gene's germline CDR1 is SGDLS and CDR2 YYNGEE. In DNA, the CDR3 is TGTGCCAGCAGCCCAAGCGGGACCTTCCCATACGAGCAGTACTTC. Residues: CASSPSGTFPYEQYF.

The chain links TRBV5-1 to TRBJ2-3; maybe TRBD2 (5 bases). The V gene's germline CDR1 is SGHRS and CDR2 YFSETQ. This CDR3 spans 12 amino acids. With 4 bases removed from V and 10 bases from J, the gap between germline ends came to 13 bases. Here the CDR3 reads CASSLEVRPQYF. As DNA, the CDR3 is TGCGCCAGCAGCCTGGAGGTCAGGCCGCAGTATTTT.

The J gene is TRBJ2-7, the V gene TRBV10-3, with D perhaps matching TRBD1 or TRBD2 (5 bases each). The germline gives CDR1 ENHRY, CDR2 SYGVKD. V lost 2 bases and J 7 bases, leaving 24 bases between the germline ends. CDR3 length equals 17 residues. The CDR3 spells CAISEDQRPGTSPEQYF. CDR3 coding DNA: TGTGCCATCAGTGAGGACCAGAGGCCAGGGACCTCCCCAGAGCAGTACTTC.

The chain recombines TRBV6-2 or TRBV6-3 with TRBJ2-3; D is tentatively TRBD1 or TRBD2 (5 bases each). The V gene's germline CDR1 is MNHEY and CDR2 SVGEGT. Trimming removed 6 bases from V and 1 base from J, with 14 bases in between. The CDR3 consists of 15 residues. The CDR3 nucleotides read TGTGCCAGCAGCTGGGACCATGTGGGCACAGATACGCAGTATTTT. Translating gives CASSWDHVGTDTQYF.

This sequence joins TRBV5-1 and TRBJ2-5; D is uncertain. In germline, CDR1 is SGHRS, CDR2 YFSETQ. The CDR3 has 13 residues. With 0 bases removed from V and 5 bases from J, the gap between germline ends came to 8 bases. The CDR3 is CASSLGSWETQYF. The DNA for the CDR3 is TGCGCCAGCAGCTTGGGGTCTTGGGAGACCCAGTACTTC.

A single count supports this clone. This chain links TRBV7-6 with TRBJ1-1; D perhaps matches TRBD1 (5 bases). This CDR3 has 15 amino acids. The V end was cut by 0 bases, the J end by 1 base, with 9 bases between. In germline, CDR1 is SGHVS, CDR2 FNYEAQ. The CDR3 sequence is CASSLAGTANTEAFF. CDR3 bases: TGTGCCAGCAGCTTAGCCGGGACGGCGAACACTGAAGCTTTCTTT. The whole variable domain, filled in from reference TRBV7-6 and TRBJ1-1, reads GAGVSQSPRYKVTKRGQDVALRCDPISGHVSLYWYRQALGQGPEFLTYFNYEAQQDKSGLPNDRFSAERPEGSISTLTIQRTEQRDSAMYRCASSLAGTANTEAFFGQGTRLTVV.

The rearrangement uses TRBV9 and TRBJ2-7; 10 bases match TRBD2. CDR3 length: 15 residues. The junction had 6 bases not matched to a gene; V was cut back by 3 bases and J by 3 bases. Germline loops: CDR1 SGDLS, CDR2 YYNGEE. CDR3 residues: CASSGGLAASYEQYF. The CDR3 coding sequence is TGTGCCAGCAGCGGCGGACTAGCGGCGAGCTACGAGCAGTACTTC. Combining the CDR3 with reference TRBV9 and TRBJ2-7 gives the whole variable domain DSGVTQTPKHLITATGQRVTLRCSPRSGDLSVYWYQQSLDQGLQFLIQYYNGEERAKGNILERFSAQQFPDLHSELNLSSLELGDSALYFCASSGGLAASYEQYFGPGTRLTVT.

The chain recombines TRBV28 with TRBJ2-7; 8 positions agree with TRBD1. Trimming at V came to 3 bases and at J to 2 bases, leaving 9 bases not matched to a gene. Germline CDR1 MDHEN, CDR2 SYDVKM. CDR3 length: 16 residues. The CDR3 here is CASSFFSDRAAYEQYF. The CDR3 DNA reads TGTGCCAGCAGTTTTTTTTCGGACAGGGCCGCCTACGAGCAGTACTTC. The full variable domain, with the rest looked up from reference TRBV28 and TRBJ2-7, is DVKVTQSSRYLVKRTGEKVFLECVQDMDHENMFWYRQDPGLGLRLIYFSYDVKMKEKGDIPEGYSVSREKKERFSLILESASTNQTSMYLCASSFFSDRAAYEQYFGPGTRLTVT.

In DNA form, the CDR3 reads TGTGCCAGCAGCGTAGAAGGGACAGGAGTTTACGAGCAGTACTTC. Translation gives CASSVEGTGVYEQYF. This chain joins TRBV9 and TRBJ2-7, with 8 bases matching TRBD1. The J segment lost 4 bases and the V segment lost 0 bases, leaving 6 bases of the junction unmatched. Germline V lookup: CDR1 SGDLS, CDR2 YYNGEE. The CDR3 is 15 amino acids.

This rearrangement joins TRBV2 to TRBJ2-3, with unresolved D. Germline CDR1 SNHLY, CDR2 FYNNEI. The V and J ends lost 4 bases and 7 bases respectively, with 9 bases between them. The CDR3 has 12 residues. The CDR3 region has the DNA TGTGCCAGCAGTGCTCCAGTTTATACGCAGTATTTT. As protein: CASSAPVYTQYF.

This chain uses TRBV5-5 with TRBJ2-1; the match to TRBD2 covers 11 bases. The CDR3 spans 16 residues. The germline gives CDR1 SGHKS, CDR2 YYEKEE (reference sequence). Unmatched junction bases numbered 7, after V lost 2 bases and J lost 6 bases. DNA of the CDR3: TGTGCCAGCAGCTTATTAGCGGGAGGGCCTGTCAATGAGCAGTTCTTC. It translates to CASSLLAGGPVNEQFF.

The CDR3 nucleotides are TGTGCCAGCAGCTTGTTTACTGGGGATACGCAGTATTTT. It codes for CASSLFTGDTQYF. The V gene is TRBV7-6, the J gene TRBJ2-3; D unclear. The CDR3 totals 13 residues. Germline V CDR1 and CDR2: SGHVS, FNYEAQ. Trimming removed 3 bases at V and 6 bases at J, with 10 bases between.

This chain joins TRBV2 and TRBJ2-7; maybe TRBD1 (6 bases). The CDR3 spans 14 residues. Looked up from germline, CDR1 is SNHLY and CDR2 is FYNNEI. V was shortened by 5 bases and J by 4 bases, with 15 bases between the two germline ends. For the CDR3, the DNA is TGTGCCAGCAGTTTTACAGGGATAGGTTACGAGCAGTACTTC. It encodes CASSFTGIGYEQYF.

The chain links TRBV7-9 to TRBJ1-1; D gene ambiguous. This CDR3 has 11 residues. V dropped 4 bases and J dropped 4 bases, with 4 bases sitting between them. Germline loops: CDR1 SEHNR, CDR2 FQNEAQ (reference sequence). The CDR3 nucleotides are TGTGCCAGCAGCTCTGGCACTGAAGCTTTCTTT. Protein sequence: CASSSGTEAFF. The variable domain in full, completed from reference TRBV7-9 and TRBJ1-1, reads DTGVSQNPRHKITKRGQNVTFRCDPISEHNRLYWYRQTLGQGPEFLTYFQNEAQLEKSRLLSDRFSAERPKGSFSTLEIQRTEQGDSAMYLCASSSGTEAFFGQGTRLTVV.

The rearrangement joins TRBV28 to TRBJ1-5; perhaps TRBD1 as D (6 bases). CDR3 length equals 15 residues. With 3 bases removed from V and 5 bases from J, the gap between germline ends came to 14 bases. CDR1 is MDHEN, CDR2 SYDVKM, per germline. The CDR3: CASSFLTGGYQPQHF. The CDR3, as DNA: TGTGCCAGCAGTTTCCTGACAGGAGGGTATCAGCCCCAGCATTTT.

The CDR3 is CASSLVQGANYGYTF. DNA for the CDR3: TGTGCCAGCAGCTTGGTCCAGGGCGCTAACTATGGCTACACCTTC. The V and J genes are TRBV7-8 and TRBJ1-2, with D maybe TRBD1 (5 bases). The CDR3 has 15 amino acids. Trimming pared 3 bases from V and 0 bases from J, leaving 11 bases between. Germline lookup yields CDR1 SGHVS and CDR2 FQNEAQ.

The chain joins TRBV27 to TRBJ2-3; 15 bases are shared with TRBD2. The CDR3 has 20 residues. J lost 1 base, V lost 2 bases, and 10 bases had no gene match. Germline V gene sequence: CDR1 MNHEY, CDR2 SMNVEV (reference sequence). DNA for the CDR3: TGTGCCAGCAGTTTAAAGGAGGGACTAGCGGGAGGTTGGGGCACAGATACGCAGTATTTT. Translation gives CASSLKEGLAGGWGTDTQYF.

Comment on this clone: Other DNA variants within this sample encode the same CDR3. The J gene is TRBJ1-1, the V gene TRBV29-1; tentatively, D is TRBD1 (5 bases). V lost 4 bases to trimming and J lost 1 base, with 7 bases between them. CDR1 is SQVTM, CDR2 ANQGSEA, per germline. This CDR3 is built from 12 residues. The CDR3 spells CSVVGGNTEAFF. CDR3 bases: TGCAGCGTTGTTGGGGGGAACACTGAAGCTTTCTTT.

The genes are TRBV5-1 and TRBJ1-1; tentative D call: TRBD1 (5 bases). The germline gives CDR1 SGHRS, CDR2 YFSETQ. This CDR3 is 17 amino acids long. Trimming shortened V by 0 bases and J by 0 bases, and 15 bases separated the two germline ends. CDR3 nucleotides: TGCGCCAGCAGCTTGGAGCGGACAAAGAGGATGAACACTGAAGCTTTCTTT. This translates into CASSLERTKRMNTEAFF.

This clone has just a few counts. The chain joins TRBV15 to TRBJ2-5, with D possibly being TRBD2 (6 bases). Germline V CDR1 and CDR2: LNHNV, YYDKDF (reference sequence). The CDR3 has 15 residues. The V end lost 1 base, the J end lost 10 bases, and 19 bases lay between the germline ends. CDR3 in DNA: TGTGCCACCAGCAGAGGGAGGGGCCTAGGATCTAGCCAGTACTTC. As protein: CATSRGRGLGSSQYF.

CDR3 residues: CASSPSSTDTQYF. Here the CDR3 DNA reads TGTGCCAGCAGTCCCTCTAGCACAGATACGCAGTATTTT. The rearrangement joins TRBV28 to TRBJ2-3; no firm D call. The CDR3 is 13 amino acids. The germline V gene has CDR1 MDHEN and CDR2 SYDVKM. Trimming took off 5 bases at V and 0 bases at J, with 6 bases between the two ends.

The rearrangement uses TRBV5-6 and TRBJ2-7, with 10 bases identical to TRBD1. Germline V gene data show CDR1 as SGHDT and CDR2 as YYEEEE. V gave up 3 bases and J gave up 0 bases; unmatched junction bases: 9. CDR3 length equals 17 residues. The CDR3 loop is CASSWWDRGESSYEQYV. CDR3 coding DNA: TGTGCCAGCAGCTGGTGGGACAGGGGCGAGAGCTCCTACGAGCAGTACGTC.

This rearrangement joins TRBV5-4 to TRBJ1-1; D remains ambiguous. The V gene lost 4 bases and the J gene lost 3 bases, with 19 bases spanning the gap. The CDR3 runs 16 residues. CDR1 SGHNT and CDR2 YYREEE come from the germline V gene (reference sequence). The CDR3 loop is CASSPRVDYSDTEAFF. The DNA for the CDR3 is TGTGCCAGCAGCCCCCGGGTGGATTATTCTGACACTGAAGCTTTCTTT.

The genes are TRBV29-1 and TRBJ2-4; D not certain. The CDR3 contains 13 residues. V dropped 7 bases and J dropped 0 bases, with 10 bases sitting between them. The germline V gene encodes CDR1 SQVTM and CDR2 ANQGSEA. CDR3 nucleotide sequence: TGCAGCGCCATCCGGGCAGCCAAAAACATTCAGTACTTC. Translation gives CSAIRAAKNIQYF.

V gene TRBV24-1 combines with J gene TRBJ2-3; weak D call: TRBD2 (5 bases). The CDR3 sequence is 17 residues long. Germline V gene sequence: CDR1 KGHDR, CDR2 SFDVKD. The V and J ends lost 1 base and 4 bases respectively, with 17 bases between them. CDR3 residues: CATSDFRGPLGADTQYF. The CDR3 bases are TGTGCCACCAGTGATTTCCGAGGGCCCTTAGGAGCAGATACGCAGTATTTT.

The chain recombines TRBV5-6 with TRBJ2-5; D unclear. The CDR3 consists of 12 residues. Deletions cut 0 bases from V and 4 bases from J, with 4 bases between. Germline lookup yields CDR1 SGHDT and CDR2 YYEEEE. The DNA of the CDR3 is TGTGCCAGCAGCTTGGGCCTAGAGACCCAGTACTTC. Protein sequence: CASSLGLETQYF.